The clone carrying this TCR beta chain has ten or more counts. This sample was included in a study of CDR3 diversity in severe acne. One entry per CDR3 protein results from TCRdb running MiXCR on the PCR reads. The sample includes 85,000 to 120,000 distinct CDR3 sequences, 51% seen only once; the top ten take under 15%. Germline-derived CDR1 and CDR2 are SGHTA and FQGTGA. The CDR3 totals 14 residues. Trimming stripped 5 bases from V and 4 bases from J, with 9 bases between. Sequencing used blood. J is TRBJ2-6 and V is TRBV7-3; unclear D gene. The sequence came from a male donor with acne. CDR3 in DNA: TGTGCCAGCAGCGACCCTTCCGGGGCCAACGTCCTGACTTTC. It specifies CASSDPSGANVLTF.